This T cell receptor (beta chain) was obtained from a study of shared clonotypes between healthy human individuals. Concerning this clone itself: Its antigen is still unknown.

The CDR3 runs 16 residues. CDR1 and CDR2 (germline): SGHDT, YYEEEE. V trimming: 4 bases; J trimming: 7 bases; junction bases outside the gene matches: 14. Repertoires were generated with immunoSEQ multiplex PCR, while TCRdb's copy carries only in-frame clones and drops some. The table records around 940,000 clones, 60% to 85% of them present only once. Study conclusions and caveats: With a handful of donors compared, around 4.7% of naive CD4 clonotypes were shared. Measured sharing among donors was expected to vary with sequencing depth. Generally, naive subsets (rather than memory subsets) showed larger estimated richness.

The V gene is TRBV5-6, the J gene TRBJ1-2, with TRBD1 matching over 9 bases. The source is a man between 18 and 35 years old in good health. The sequenced material came from memory CD4+ T cells sorted from blood. Subset indicated: CD45RA-negative fraction. CDR3 bases: TGTGCCAGCAGCGACCCGGCGGCACAGGGGGCAGGTGGCTACACCTTC. Translating it yields CASSDPAAQGAGGYTF. Combining the CDR3 with reference TRBV5-6 and TRBJ1-2 gives the whole variable domain DAGVTQSPTHLIKTRGQQVTLRCSPKSGHDTVSWYQQALGQGPQFIFQYYEEEERQRGNFPDRFSGHQFPNYSSELNVNALLLGDSALYLCASSDPAAQGAGGYTFGSGTRLTVV.